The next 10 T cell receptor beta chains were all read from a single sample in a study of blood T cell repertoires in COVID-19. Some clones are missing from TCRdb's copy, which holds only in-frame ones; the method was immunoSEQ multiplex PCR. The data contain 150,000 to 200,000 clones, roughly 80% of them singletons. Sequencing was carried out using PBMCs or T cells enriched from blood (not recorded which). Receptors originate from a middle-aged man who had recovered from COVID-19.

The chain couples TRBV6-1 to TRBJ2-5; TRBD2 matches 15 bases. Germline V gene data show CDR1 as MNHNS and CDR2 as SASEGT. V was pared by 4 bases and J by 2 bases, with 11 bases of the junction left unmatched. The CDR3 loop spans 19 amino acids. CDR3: CASSVRSGTSGGFQETQYF. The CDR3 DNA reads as TGTGCCAGCAGTGTTCGATCCGGGACTAGCGGGGGGTTTCAAGAGACCCAGTACTTC.

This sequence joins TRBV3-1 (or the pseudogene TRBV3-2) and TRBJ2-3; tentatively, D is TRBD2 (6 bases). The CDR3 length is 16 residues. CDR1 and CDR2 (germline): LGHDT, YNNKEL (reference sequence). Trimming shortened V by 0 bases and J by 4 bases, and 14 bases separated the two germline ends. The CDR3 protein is CASSQDDQLAPDTQYF. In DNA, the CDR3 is TGTGCCAGCAGCCAAGATGACCAACTAGCCCCAGATACGCAGTATTTT.

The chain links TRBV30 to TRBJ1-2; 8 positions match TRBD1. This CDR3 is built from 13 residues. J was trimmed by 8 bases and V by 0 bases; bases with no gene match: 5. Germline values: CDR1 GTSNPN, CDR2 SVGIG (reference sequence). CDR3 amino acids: CAWSVQQGGGYTF. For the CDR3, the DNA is TGTGCCTGGAGTGTACAACAGGGGGGCGGCTACACCTTC.

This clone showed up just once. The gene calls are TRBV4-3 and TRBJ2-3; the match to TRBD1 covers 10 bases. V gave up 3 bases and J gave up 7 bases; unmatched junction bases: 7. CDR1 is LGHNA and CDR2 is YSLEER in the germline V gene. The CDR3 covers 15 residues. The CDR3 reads CASSQGTGDRNTQYF. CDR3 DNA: TGCGCCAGCAGCCAGGGGACAGGGGATAGGAATACGCAGTATTTT.

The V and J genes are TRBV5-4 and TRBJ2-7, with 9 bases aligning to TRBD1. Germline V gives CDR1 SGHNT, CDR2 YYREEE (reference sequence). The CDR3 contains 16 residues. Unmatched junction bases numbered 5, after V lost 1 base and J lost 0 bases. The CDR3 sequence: CASSLMTGGDSYEQYF. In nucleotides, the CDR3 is TGTGCCAGCAGCTTGATGACAGGGGGGGACTCCTACGAGCAGTACTTC. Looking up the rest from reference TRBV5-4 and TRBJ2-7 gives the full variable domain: ETGVTQSPTHLIKTRGQQVTLRCSSQSGHNTVSWYQQALGQGPQFIFQYYREEENGRGNFPPRFSGLQFPNYSSELNVNALELDDSALYLCASSLMTGGDSYEQYFGPGTRLTVT.

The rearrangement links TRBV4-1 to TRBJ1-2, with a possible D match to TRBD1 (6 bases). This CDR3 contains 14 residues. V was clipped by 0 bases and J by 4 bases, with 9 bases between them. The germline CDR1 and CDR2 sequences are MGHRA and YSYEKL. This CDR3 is CASSQDAGVYGYTF. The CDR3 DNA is TGCGCCAGCAGCCAAGATGCAGGGGTCTATGGCTACACCTTC.

The CDR3 region is CASSLSGTGTLPGGYTF. The CDR3 nucleotides read TGTGCCAGCTCACTTTCCGGGACAGGGACCCTCCCGGGGGGCTACACCTTC. The chain has TRBV18 and TRBJ1-2; 9 positions match TRBD1. Germline V gives CDR1 KGHSH, CDR2 LQKENI. Trimming at V came to 4 bases and at J to 8 bases, leaving 17 bases not matched to a gene. The CDR3 is made up of 17 amino acids.

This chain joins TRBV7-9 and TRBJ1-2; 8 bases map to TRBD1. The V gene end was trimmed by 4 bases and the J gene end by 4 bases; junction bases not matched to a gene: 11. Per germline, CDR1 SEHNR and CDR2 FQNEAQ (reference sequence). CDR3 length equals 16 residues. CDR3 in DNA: TGTGCCAGCAGCTCACCCACCCAGGGGGCCCTCTATGGCTACACCTTC. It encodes CASSSPTQGALYGYTF. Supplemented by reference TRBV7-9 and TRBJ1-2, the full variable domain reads DTGVSQNPRHKITKRGQNVTFRCDPISEHNRLYWYRQTLGQGPEFLTYFQNEAQLEKSRLLSDRFSAERPKGSFSTLEIQRTEQGDSAMYLCASSSPTQGALYGYTFGSGTRLTVV.

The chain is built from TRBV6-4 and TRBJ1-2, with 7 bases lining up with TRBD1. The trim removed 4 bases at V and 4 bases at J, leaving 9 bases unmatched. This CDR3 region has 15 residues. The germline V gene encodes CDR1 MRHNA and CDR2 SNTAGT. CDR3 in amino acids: CASSATRTGAYGYTF. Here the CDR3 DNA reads TGTGCCAGCAGTGCCACACGAACAGGGGCCTATGGCTACACCTTC.

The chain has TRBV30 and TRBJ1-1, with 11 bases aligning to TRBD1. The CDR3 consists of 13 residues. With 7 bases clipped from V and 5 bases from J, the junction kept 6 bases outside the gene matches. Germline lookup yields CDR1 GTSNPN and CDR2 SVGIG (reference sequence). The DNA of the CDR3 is TGTGCCTCCATGGGGGACAGGGGGACTGAAGCTTTCTTT. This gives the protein CASMGDRGTEAFF. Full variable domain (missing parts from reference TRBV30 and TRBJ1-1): SQTIHQWPATLVQPVGSPLSLECTVEGTSNPNLYWYRQAAGRGLQLLFYSVGIGQISSEVPQNLSASRPQDRQFILSSKKLLLSDSGFYLCASMGDRGTEAFFGQGTRLTVV.